A selection of T cell receptor beta chains follows, all from one sample in a study of OX40 agonist ivuxolimab in advanced cancers. Only in-frame clones appear in the TCRdb table, and some are missing; sequencing was by immunoSEQ multiplex PCR. In the table there are fewer than 85,000 clones, roughly 86% of which are singletons. Sequences were derived from CD4+ or CD8+ T cells sorted from blood, sampled in a trial of the OX40 agonist ivuxolimab. The receptors originated from an adult with an advanced solid tumor such as melanoma, head and neck, liver or kidney cancer. Both conserved end residues are part of each CDR3. D genes are given only for firm matches. Where a row states a size, it is once, few, many or the class of an expanded clone; other rows omit it.

size | D | J | V | DNA | CDR3
- | - | TRBJ2-1 | TRBV5-1 | TGCGCCAGCAGCTTGACAGACAGACTAAACAATGAGCAGTTCTTC | CASSLTDRLNNEQFF
once | - | TRBJ1-5 | TRBV19 | TGTGCCAGTAGTATATACAGCGTCGGGGTCAGGGATCAGCCCCAGCATTTT | CASSIYSVGVRDQPQHF
once | TRBD2 | TRBJ2-5 | TRBV10-3 | TGTGCCATCAGTGAGACTAGCGGGTACGAGACCCAGTACTTC | CAISETSGYETQYF
- | - | TRBJ2-5 | TRBV28 | TGTGCCAGCAGTCTGTCAACCGCGGCGCGGGGGCTAGGGACCCAGTACTTC | CASSLSTAARGLGTQYF
- | TRBD2 | TRBJ2-1 | TRBV6-6 | TGTGCCAGCAGGACCCCGGGAGGGAATGAGCAGTTCTTC | CASRTPGGNEQFF
- | TRBD1 | TRBJ1-1 | TRBV7-2 | TGTGCCAGCAGCCCTGGACAGGGGCATTGGGTTAGCACTGAAGCTTTCTTT | CASSPGQGHWVSTEAFF
- | - | TRBJ2-3 | TRBV19 | TGTGCCAGTAGTAAGGTCGGCCAGGGATTCGATACGCAGTATTTT | CASSKVGQGFDTQYF
- | - | TRBJ1-6 | TRBV6-6 | TGTGCCAGCACACAGGATAATTCACCCCTCCACTTT | CASTQDNSPLHF
- | - | TRBJ2-5 | TRBV19 | TGTGCCAGTAGTATAGATGTTTTAGGCAGACAAGAGACCCAGTACTTC | CASSIDVLGRQETQYF
- | TRBD2 | TRBJ2-2 | TRBV5-1 | TGCGCCAGCAGCTTACTAGCGGGGGGCTTCACCGGGGAGCTGTTTTTT | CASSLLAGGFTGELFF
- | - | TRBJ1-2 | TRBV28 | TGTGCCAGCAGTAACAGTAACTATGGCTACACCTTC | CASSNSNYGYTF
- | - | TRBJ1-6 | TRBV9 | TGTGCCAGCAGCCCTGGAGAGCTGGCAGGAGCACCCCTCCACTTT | CASSPGELAGAPLHF
- | - | TRBJ2-5 | TRBV7-8 | TGTGCCAGCAGCTCTTTCTTAAGAGGGAAGGGAAGAGAGACCCAGTACTTC | CASSSFLRGKGRETQYF
few | - | TRBJ2-7 | TRBV21-1 | TGTGCCAGCCCCAACCCCCGACAGGACTCCTACGAGCAGTACTTC | CASPNPRQDSYEQYF
- | - | TRBJ2-1 | TRBV7-9 | TGTGCCAGCAGCGTCCTTTTAGGGGGCTACAATGAGCAGTTCTTC | CASSVLLGGYNEQFF
- | TRBD2 | TRBJ2-7 | TRBV7-6 | TGTGCCAGCAGCTTAGGATTAGCGGGAACGAGCGAGCAGTACTTC | CASSLGLAGTSEQYF
- | - | TRBJ2-1 | TRBV2 | TGTGCCAGCAGTGAGGGGAGACAGTTCTTC | CASSEGRQFF
- | TRBD1 | TRBJ2-2 | TRBV27 | TGTGCCAGCAGTTCGCCGGGGACAGTCACCGGGGAGCTGTTTTTT | CASSSPGTVTGELFF
- | - | TRBJ1-4 | TRBV11-2 | TGTGCCAGCAGCTTAGCAGGAACTAATGAAAAACTGTTTTTT | CASSLAGTNEKLFF
- | - | TRBJ1-3 | TRBV10-3 | TGTGCCATCAGTGTCAGAGGGTCCAGTGCTGGAAACACCATATATTTT | CAISVRGSSAGNTIYF
- | TRBD2 | TRBJ2-5 | TRBV5-5 | TGTGCCAGCAGCTTGGTCCTAGCGGGACAAGAGACCCAGTACTTC | CASSLVLAGQETQYF
medium-sized | - | TRBJ1-5 | TRBV7-9 | TGTGCCAGCAGCCTGGGAGATCAGCCCCAGCATTTT | CASSLGDQPQHF
- | - | TRBJ2-2 | TRBV6-1 | TGTGCCAGCAACCCAGGGACCGCAAACACCGGGGAGCTGTTTTTT | CASNPGTANTGELFF